This TCR beta chain was sequenced in a study of blood T cell repertoires in COVID-19. This CDR3 is 13 amino acids long. Deletions cut 6 bases from V and 0 bases from J, with 8 bases between. This table comes from immunoSEQ multiplex PCR, and its TCRdb copy is limited to in-frame clones, with some not included. The table includes about 480,000 clones, about 91% detected once. This chain connects TRBV12-3 or TRBV12-4 to TRBJ1-1; D is uncertain. The specimen was peripheral blood. The clonotype comes from a young man with COVID-19, enrolled during active disease. CDR3 amino acids: CASSHNVNTEAFF. For the CDR3, the DNA is TGTGCCAGCAGCCACAACGTGAACACTGAAGCTTTCTTT.